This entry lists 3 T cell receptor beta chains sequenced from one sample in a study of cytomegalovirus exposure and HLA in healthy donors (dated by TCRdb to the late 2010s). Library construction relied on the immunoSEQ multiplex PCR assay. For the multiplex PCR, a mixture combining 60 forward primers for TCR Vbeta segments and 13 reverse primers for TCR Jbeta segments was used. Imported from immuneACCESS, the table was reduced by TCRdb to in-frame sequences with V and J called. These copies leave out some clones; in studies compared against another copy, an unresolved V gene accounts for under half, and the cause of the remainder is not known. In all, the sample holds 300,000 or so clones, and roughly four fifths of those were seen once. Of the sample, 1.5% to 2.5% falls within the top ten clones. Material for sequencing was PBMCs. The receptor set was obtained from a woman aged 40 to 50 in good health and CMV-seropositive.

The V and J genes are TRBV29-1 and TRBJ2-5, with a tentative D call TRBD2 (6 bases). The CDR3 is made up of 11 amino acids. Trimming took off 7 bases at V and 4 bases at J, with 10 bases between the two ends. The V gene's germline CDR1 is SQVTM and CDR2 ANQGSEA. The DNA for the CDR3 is TGCAGCGCCGCGGGAACAGAGACCCAGTACTTC. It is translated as CSAAGTETQYF.

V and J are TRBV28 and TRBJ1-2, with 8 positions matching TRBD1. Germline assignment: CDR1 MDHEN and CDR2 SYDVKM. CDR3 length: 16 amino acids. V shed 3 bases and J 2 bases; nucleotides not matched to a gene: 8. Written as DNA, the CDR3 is TGTGCCAGCAGTTTTCGGACAGGGCGAGGGAACTATGGCTACACCTTC. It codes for CASSFRTGRGNYGYTF.

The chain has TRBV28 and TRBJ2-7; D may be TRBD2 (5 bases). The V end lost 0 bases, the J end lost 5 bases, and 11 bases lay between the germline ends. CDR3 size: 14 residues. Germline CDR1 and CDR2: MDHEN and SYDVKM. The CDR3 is CASSLWPRADEQYF. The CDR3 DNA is TGTGCCAGCAGTTTATGGCCCCGAGCGGACGAGCAGTACTTC. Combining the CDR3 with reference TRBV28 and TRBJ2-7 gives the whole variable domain DVKVTQSSRYLVKRTGEKVFLECVQDMDHENMFWYRQDPGLGLRLIYFSYDVKMKEKGDIPEGYSVSREKKERFSLILESASTNQTSMYLCASSLWPRADEQYFGPGTRLTVT.